This T cell receptor (beta chain) was captured in a study of blood T cell repertoires in COVID-19. Libraries were prepared by immunoSEQ multiplex PCR; TCRdb keeps only in-frame clonotypes and omits some of them. The data contain a few hundred thousand clones, 86% of them seen just once; the ten biggest clones take up roughly 2.2%. Trimming removed 1 base from V and 1 base from J; junction bases left unmatched: 11. Germline V gives CDR1 SGHVS, CDR2 FNYEAQ. The length of the CDR3 is 18 residues. Sequenced material: peripheral blood. The source of this sequence is a woman in her fifties or sixties with acute or convalescent COVID-19. V is TRBV7-6 and J is TRBJ1-2; 8 bases map to TRBD1. The CDR3 reads CASSLVGDRSFFNYGYTF. CDR3 nucleotide sequence: TGTGCCAGCAGCTTAGTTGGGGACAGGAGCTTCTTTAACTATGGCTACACCTTC.